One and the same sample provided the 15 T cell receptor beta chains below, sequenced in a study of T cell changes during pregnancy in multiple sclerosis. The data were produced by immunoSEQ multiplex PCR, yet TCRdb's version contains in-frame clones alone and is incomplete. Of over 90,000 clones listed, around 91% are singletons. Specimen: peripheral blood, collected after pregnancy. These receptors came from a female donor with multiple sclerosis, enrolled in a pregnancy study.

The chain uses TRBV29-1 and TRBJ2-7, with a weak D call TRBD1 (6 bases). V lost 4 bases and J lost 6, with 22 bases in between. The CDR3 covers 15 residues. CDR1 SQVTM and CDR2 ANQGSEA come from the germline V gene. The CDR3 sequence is CSVGEPAGALGEQYF. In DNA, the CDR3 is TGCAGCGTTGGGGAGCCGGCAGGGGCTTTGGGCGAGCAGTACTTC.

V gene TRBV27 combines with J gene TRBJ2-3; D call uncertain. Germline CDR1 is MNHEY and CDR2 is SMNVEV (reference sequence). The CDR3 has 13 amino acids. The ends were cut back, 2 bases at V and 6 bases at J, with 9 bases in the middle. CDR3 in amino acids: CASSLRTGDTQYF. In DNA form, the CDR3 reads TGTGCCAGCAGTTTACGAACCGGGGATACGCAGTATTTT.

The CDR3 DNA is TGTGCCAGCAGCGGGGCCCCGGGGGTTATGAACACTGAAGCTTTCTTT. This translates into CASSGAPGVMNTEAFF. The chain carries TRBV5-5 and TRBJ1-1; perhaps TRBD1 as D (5 bases). The CDR3 extends over 16 amino acids. Germline V gene sequence: CDR1 SGHKS, CDR2 YYEKEE (reference sequence). V was cut by 4 bases and J by 0 bases, with 16 bases left in between.

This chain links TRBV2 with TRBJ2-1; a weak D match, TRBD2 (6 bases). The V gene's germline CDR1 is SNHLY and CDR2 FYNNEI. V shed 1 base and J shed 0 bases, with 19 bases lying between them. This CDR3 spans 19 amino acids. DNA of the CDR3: TGTGCCAGCAGTGAAGGGGATTTGTGGGGGGAGAGCTCCTACAATGAGCAGTTCTTC. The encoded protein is CASSEGDLWGESSYNEQFF.

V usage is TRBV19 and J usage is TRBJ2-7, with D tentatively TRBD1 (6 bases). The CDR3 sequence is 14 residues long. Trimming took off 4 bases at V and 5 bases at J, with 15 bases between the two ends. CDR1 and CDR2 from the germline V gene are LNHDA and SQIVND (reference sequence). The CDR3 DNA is TGTGCCAGTAGTACTACGCAGGGGTTGCACGAGCAGTACTTC. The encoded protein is CASSTTQGLHEQYF.

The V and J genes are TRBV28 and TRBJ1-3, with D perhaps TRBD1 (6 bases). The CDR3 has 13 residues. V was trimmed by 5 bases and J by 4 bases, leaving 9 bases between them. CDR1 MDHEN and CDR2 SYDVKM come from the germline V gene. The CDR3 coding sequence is TGTGCCAGCAGTCCTCAGGGGGGAAACACCATATATTTT. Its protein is CASSPQGGNTIYF.

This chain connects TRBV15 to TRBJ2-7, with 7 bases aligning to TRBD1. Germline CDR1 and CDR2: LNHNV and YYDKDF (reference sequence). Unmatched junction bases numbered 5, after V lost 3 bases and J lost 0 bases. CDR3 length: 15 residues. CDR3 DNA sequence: TGTGCCACCAGCAGGAGGGGGCAGGGCTCCTACGAGCAGTACTTC. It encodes CATSRRGQGSYEQYF.

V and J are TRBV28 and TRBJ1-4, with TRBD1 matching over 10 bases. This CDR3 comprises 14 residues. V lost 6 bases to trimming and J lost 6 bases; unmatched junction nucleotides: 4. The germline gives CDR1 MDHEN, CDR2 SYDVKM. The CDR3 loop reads CASSDRGPDEKLFF. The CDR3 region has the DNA TGTGCCAGCAGCGACAGGGGGCCGGATGAAAAACTGTTTTTT.

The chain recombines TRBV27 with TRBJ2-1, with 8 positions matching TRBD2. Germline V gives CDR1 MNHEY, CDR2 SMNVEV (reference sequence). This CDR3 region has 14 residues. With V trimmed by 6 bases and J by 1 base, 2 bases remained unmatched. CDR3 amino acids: CASRVAGSYNEQFF. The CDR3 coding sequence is TGTGCCAGCAGAGTAGCGGGGTCCTACAATGAGCAGTTCTTC.

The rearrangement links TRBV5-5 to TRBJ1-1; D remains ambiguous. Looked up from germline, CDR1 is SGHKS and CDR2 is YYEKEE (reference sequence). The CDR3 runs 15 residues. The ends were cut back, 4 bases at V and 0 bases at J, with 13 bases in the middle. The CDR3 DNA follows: TGTGCCAGCAGCATGGTCCGCAACATGAACACTGAAGCTTTCTTT. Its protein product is CASSMVRNMNTEAFF.

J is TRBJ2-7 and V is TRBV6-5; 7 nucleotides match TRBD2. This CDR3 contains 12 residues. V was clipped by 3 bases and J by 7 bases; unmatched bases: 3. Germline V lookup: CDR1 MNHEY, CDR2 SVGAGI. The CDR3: CASSYSGGEQYF. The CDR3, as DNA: TGTGCCAGCAGTTATTCCGGGGGGGAGCAGTACTTC.

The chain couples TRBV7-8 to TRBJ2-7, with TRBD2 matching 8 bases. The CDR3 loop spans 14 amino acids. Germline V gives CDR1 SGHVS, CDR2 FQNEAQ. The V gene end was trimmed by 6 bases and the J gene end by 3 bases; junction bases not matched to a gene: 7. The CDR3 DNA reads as TGTGCCAGCAGTGCCGGGGGGGCGAGCTACGAGCAGTACTTC. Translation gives CASSAGGASYEQYF. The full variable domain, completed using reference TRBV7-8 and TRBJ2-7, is GAGVSQSPRYKVAKRGQDVALRCDPISGHVSLFWYQQALGQGPEFLTYFQNEAQLDKSGLPSDRFFAERPEGSVSTLKIQRTQQEDSAVYLCASSAGGASYEQYFGPGTRLTVT.

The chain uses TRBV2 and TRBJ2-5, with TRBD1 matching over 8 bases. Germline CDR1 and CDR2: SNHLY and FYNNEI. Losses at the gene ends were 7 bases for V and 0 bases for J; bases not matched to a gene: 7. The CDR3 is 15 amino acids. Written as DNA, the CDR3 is TGTGCCAGCAAAGCAGGGGGCACGTACCAAGAGACCCAGTACTTC. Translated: CASKAGGTYQETQYF.

CDR3 DNA sequence: TGTGCCAGCAGCTCCCTAAATCGACTAGACCGGGAGCTGTTTTTT. Translating it yields CASSSLNRLDRELFF. V gene TRBV5-4 combines with J gene TRBJ2-2, with D perhaps matching TRBD2 (6 bases). The CDR3 consists of 15 residues. With 3 bases removed from V and 9 bases from J, the gap between germline ends came to 18 bases. Germline CDR1 reads SGHNT; CDR2 reads YYREEE (reference sequence).

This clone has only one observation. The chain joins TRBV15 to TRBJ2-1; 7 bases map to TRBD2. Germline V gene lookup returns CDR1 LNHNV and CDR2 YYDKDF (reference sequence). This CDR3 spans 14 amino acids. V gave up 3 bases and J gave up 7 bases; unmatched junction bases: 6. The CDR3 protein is CATSRASGTNEQFF. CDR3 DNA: TGTGCCACCAGCAGGGCTAGCGGCACGAATGAGCAGTTCTTC.